Given below is one T cell receptor beta chain in context. Source study methods: Researchers report that nucleated cell counts were estimated from reference gene primer amplification. Clones were sequenced by immunoSEQ multiplex PCR, and TCRdb holds only the in-frame ones, with some missing. V and J calls and clone size are as listed in that table; D and trimming were resolved from the DNA. Altogether 250,000 to 300,000 clones are present, 88% being singletons, with the ten largest covering approximately 2%. Study members were between about 18 and 89 years old and lived in approximately 25 US regions. This entry is derived from a study of blood T cell repertoires in COVID-19. Study as a whole: PBMCs, B-cell-depleted T cells, or T cells provided the cDNA or gDNA that made up the material.

The sequencing input was PBMCs or T cells enriched from blood (not recorded which). This receptor was obtained from a woman aged 60-75 years in a cohort exposed to, infected with or recovered from COVID-19 (not recorded which).

This CDR3 is CASREGQPPETQYF. For the CDR3, the DNA is TGTGCCAGCAGAGAGGGACAGCCACCAGAGACCCAGTACTTC. The V and J genes are TRBV7-9 and TRBJ2-5; TRBD1 matches 7 bases. Germline trimming cut 6 bases from V and 4 bases from J; bases unmatched to any gene: 8. Germline CDR1 is SEHNR and CDR2 is FQNEAQ (reference sequence). This CDR3 has 14 amino acids.